Sequencing of this T cell receptor (beta chain) was carried out in a study of cytomegalovirus exposure and HLA in healthy donors. Notes on the study in general: An analysis done earlier found most TCR beta V segments productive about 87% or about 30% of the time.

Germline V CDR1 and CDR2: MRHNA, SNTAGT. Trimming left V 5 bases short and J 4 bases short, with 8 bases between. The CDR3 loop spans 13 amino acids. The primer mix had 60 Vbeta and 13 Jbeta primers. Repertoires were generated with immunoSEQ multiplex PCR, while TCRdb's copy carries only in-frame clones and drops some. The sample yields approximately 47,000 clones, of which the top ten take up roughly a sixth. Notes on this clone: Antigen specificity is unknown.

The sequence came from a male donor in good health and CMV-seronegative. Sequencing input: PBMCs. The rearrangement joins TRBV6-4 to TRBJ2-2, with unresolved D. The DNA of the CDR3 is TGTGCCAGCAGTTACAGTAGCACCGGGGAGCTGTTTTTT. This gives the protein CASSYSSTGELFF.